One and the same sample provided the 5 T cell receptor beta chains below, sequenced in a study of blood T cell repertoires in COVID-19. Produced via immunoSEQ multiplex PCR; TCRdb's table is partial and in-frame only. The repertoire consists of around 40,000 clones, with about 85% occurring once and the leading ten covering roughly 15%. The sequencing sample was made of peripheral blood. The receptors derive from a human donor in a cohort sampled during active COVID-19.

V and J are TRBV5-1 and TRBJ1-5; no reliable D call. V lost 0 bases, J lost 4 bases, and 17 bases lay in between. The CDR3 spans 17 residues. Germline lookup yields CDR1 SGHRS and CDR2 YFSETQ. In DNA, the CDR3 is TGCGCCAGCAGCTTGGCCCCACAGACATTTGGAAATCAGCCCCAGCATTTT. Its translation is CASSLAPQTFGNQPQHF.

This rearrangement joins TRBV4-1 to TRBJ2-2; D is uncertain. The CDR3 sequence is 13 residues long. Deletions cut 3 bases from V and 6 bases from J, with 8 bases between. Germline CDR1 reads MGHRA; CDR2 reads YSYEKL. The CDR3 DNA is TGCGCCAGCAGCCACCCCCACTCCGGGGAGCTGTTTTTT. Protein: CASSHPHSGELFF.

The V gene is TRBV5-1, the J gene TRBJ1-3; D uncertain. The CDR3 covers 14 residues. With 2 bases removed from V and 0 bases from J, the gap between germline ends came to 6 bases. Germline CDR1 reads SGHRS; CDR2 reads YFSETQ. CDR3 loop: CASSLTDSGNTIYF. Written as DNA, the CDR3 is TGCGCCAGCAGCTTAACAGACTCTGGAAACACCATATATTTT.

The rearrangement joins TRBV9 to TRBJ2-5; D gene ambiguous. Trimming took 0 bases from V and 1 from J, leaving 7 bases between them. CDR3 length: 14 residues. Germline CDR1 reads SGDLS; CDR2 reads YYNGEE. The CDR3 loop is CASSVGSSQETQYF. Here the CDR3 DNA reads TGTGCCAGCAGCGTAGGTAGTAGCCAAGAGACCCAGTACTTC.

The chain couples TRBV18 to TRBJ2-7; D not resolved. The V gene lost 4 bases and the J gene lost 2 bases, with 12 bases spanning the gap. Per germline, CDR1 KGHSH and CDR2 LQKENI. This CDR3 comprises 14 residues. The DNA of the CDR3 is TGTGCCAGCTCACTAACTCCCGACACCTACGAGCAGTACTTC. Translation gives CASSLTPDTYEQYF.